This TCR beta chain was sequenced for a study of identical twins. Study results and caveats: There is a chance that invariant MAIT and iNKT cells partially muddied zero-insertion analyses.

Template switching supplied a universal primer site; unique molecular identifiers were carried on the cDNA. In TCRdb, the 5' RACE reads were re-called with MiXCR into one record per CDR3 protein. There are some 500,000 distinct CDR3 sequences in the sample; around 9.6% occur only once, and roughly 3% lies in the top ten. Germline V gives CDR1 MNHNS, CDR2 SASEGT. Germline trimming cut 8 bases from V and 8 bases from J; bases unmatched to any gene: 4. The CDR3 loop spans 13 amino acids. Only healthy Caucasians were included as donors. This clonotype was picked up a small number of times. Antigen: not known. Separately, the same data were catalogued under a study of yellow fever vaccine responses in identical twins.

The chain is built from TRBV6-1 and TRBJ2-3, with 13 bases aligning to TRBD2. Sample: PBMCs. This TCR came from a woman younger than 35 in good health. CDR3 in amino acids: CASELAGGGTQYF. For the CDR3, the DNA is TGTGCCAGCGAACTAGCGGGGGGGGGTACGCAGTATTTT.